The present T cell receptor beta chain was sequenced within a study of blood T cell repertoires in COVID-19. The overall study: In each case, the material was cDNA or gDNA derived from T cells, B-cell-depleted T cells, or PBMCs.

The V end lost 5 bases, the J end lost 5 bases, and 9 bases lay between the germline ends. The length of the CDR3 is 12 residues. Germline-derived CDR1 and CDR2 are MNHEY and SMNVEV (reference sequence). The authors' processing: Estimation of nucleated cell counts relied on the amplification of reference gene primers. Using immunoSEQ multiplex PCR, the repertoire was profiled, and TCRdb retains in-frame clones only, with some absent. That table supplies the V and J calls and clone size; D and trimming were determined from the DNA. Of about 220,000 clones listed, 75% to 90% are singletons. Sequencing was carried out using PBMCs or T cells enriched from blood (not recorded which). This rearrangement joins TRBV27 to TRBJ2-5; D might be TRBD2 (6 bases). The sequence derives from a young woman in a cohort exposed to, infected with or recovered from COVID-19 (not recorded which). CDR3 sequence (DNA): TGTGCCAGCAGTGAAGGAGGGGAGACCCAGTACTTC. Its protein is CASSEGGETQYF.